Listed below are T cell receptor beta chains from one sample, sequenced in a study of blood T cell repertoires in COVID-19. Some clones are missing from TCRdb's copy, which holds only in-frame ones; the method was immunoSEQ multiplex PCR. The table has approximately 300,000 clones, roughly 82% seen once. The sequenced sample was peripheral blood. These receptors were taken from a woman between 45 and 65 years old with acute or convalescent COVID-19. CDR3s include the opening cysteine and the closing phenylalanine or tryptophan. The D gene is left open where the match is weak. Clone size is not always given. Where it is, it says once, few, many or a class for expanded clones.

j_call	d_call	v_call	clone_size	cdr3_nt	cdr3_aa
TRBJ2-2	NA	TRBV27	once	TGTGCCAGCAGTGCGAGGGGGACCGGGGAGCTGTTTTTT	CASSARGTGELFF
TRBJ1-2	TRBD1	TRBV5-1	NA	TGCGCCAGCAGTGTCACAGGGGATGGCTACACCTTC	CASSVTGDGYTF
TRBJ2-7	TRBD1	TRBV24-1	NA	TGTGCCACCTCGACAGGGAGCTACGAGCAGTACTTC	CATSTGSYEQYF
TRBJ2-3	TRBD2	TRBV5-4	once	TGTGCCAGCAGCTTCCGACTAGCGGAGAGCACAGATACGCAGTATTTT	CASSFRLAESTDTQYF
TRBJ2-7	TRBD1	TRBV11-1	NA	TGTGCCAGCAGCTTAAGGGGGCGTCCCTACGAGCAGTACTTC	CASSLRGRPYEQYF
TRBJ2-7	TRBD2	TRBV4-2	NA	TGTGCCAGCAGCCAAGGAGGGACTAGCGGGAGAGAGCAGTACTTC	CASSQGGTSGREQYF
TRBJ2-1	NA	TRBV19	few	TGTGCCAGTAGTATCGGACTGGCAGCCCAAACCTACAATGAGCAGTTCTTC	CASSIGLAAQTYNEQFF
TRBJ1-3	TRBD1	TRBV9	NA	TGTGCCAGCAGCGCCCAGGGGGCGCGAGGAAACACCATATATTTT	CASSAQGARGNTIYF
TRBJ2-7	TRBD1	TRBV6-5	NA	TGTGCCAGCAGTTCCGGGACAGGGAAATACGAGCAGTACTTC	CASSSGTGKYEQYF
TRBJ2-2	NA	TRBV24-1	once	TGTGCCACCAGTGATTTAAGGGGGGGTGGCCAAAACACCGGGGAGCTGTTTTTT	CATSDLRGGGQNTGELFF
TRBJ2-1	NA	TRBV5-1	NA	TGCGCCAGCACCTTGGACAGAAGCTCCTACAATGAGCAGTTCTTC	CASTLDRSSYNEQFF
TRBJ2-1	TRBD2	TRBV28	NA	TGTGCCAGCAGCGTGACTAGCGGGACGTATGAGCAGTTCTTC	CASSVTSGTYEQFF
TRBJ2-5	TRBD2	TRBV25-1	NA	TGTGCCAGCAGTGTAACTAGCGGGAGGGATATAGACTTC	CASSVTSGRDIDF
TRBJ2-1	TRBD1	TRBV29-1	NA	TGCAGCGGAGGACAGGGATACAATGAGCAGTTCTTC	CSGGQGYNEQFF
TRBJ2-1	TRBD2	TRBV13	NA	TGTGCCAGCAGCCCAATCGGACTAGCGGGAGATTCTGAGCAGTTCTTC	CASSPIGLAGDSEQFF
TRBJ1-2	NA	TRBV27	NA	TGTGCCAGCAGACTACAGGGAAACTATGGCTACACCTTC	CASRLQGNYGYTF
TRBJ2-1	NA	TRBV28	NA	TGTGCCAGCAGTTTATGGCGGGGATCCGGTGCTGAGCAGTTCTTC	CASSLWRGSGAEQFF
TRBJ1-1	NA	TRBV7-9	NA	TGTGCCAGCAGCCAATCCGAGCGGACAGTCCTGAACACTGAAGCTTTCTTT	CASSQSERTVLNTEAFF
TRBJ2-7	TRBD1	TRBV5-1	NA	TGCGCCAGCCAGGGGGACTCCTACGAGCAGTACTTC	CASQGDSYEQYF
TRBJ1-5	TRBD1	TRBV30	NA	TGTGCCTGGAATAGGGGGCACAATCAGCCCCAGCATTTT	CAWNRGHNQPQHF
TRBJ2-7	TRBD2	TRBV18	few	TGTGCCAGCTCAAGCGGACTAGCGGGAGTCTCCTACGAGCAGTACTTC	CASSSGLAGVSYEQYF
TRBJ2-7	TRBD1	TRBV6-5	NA	TGTGCCAGCATAAACTCGGGACAGAGATACGAGCAGTACTTC	CASINSGQRYEQYF
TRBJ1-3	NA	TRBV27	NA	TGTGCCAGCAGTTTTTCGGGTTCCCGGGGCTCTGGAAACACCATATATTTT	CASSFSGSRGSGNTIYF
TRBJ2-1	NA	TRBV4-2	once	TGTGCCAGCAGCCAATCCCCGGACAATGAGCAGTTCTTC	CASSQSPDNEQFF
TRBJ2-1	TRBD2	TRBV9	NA	TGTGCCAGCAGCCGGACTAGCGGGAGCTACAATGAGCAGTTCTTC	CASSRTSGSYNEQFF
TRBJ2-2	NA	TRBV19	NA	TGTGCCAGTAGTATAGTAACAGGATTTTACACCGGGGAGCTGTTTTTT	CASSIVTGFYTGELFF
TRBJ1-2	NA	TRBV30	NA	TGTGCCTGGAGTAAGGGGGGGGTGAGCTATGGCTACACCTTC	CAWSKGGVSYGYTF
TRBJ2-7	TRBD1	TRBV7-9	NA	TGTGCCAGCAGCTTAGCTGGGACAGGGTTTTACGAGCAGTACTTC	CASSLAGTGFYEQYF
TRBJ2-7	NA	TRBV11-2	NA	TGTGCCAGCAGCTTAGATGGGCCAAAGGGCAGGACAGTTTCCTTC	CASSLDGPKGRTVSF
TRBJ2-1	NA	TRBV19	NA	TGTGCCAGTAGTATCCTCTCCTCTAATGAGCAGTTCTTC	CASSILSSNEQFF
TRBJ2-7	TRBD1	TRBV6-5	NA	TGTGCCAGCAGTACGTTGACAGGGACCTACGAGCAGTACTTC	CASSTLTGTYEQYF
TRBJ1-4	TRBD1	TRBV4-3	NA	TGCGCCAGCAGCCAGGGGACAGGGGGCGTGGGTGAAAAACTGTTTTTT	CASSQGTGGVGEKLFF
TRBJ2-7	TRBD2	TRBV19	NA	TGTGCCAGTAGTCCCCGGCTAGCGGGAGGGTCCTACGAGCAGTACTTC	CASSPRLAGGSYEQYF
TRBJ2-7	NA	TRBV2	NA	TGTGCCAGCACCGAGGGCACCTCCTACGAGCAGTACTTC	CASTEGTSYEQYF
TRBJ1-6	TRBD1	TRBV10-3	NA	TGTGCCATCAACAGACAGGGGTTCAATTCACCCCTCCACTTT	CAINRQGFNSPLHF
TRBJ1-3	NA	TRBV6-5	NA	TGTGCCAGCGCTCAGGGCGGCTCTGGAAACACCATATATTTT	CASAQGGSGNTIYF
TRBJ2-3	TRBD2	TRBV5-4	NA	TGTGCCAGCAGCTTAGGCGGACTAGTAGGTGAGGATACGCAGTATTTT	CASSLGGLVGEDTQYF